Each of the 9 T cell receptor beta chains below was sequenced from the same sample in a study of blood T cell repertoires in COVID-19 (dated by TCRdb to about 2020). The receptor library was made with the immunoSEQ multiplex PCR assay. TCRdb re-hosts the immuneACCESS table, in-frame sequences only. Its copies lack some clones; in the studies checked, an unresolved V gene accounts for under half of them, and the cause for the rest is not known. Here the sample has some 98,000 clones; about 80% occur a single time. The biggest ten clones account for about 10% of the sample. The sequencing input was peripheral blood. The receptors originated from a man between 65 and 85 years old with acute or convalescent COVID-19.

The CDR3 loop reads CASSEALWTGVTDTQYF. In DNA, the CDR3 is TGTGCCAGCAGTGAAGCGCTTTGGACAGGGGTCACAGATACGCAGTATTTT. The V call is TRBV2, the J call TRBJ2-3; 9 bases agree with TRBD1. The length of the CDR3 is 17 residues. The V segment lost 0 bases and the J segment 2 bases; nucleotides outside the gene matches: 6. Germline V gene sequence: CDR1 SNHLY, CDR2 FYNNEI.

The V and J genes are TRBV19 and TRBJ2-5; 11 bases match TRBD2. The germline CDR1 and CDR2 sequences are LNHDA and SQIVND (reference sequence). This CDR3 is built from 16 residues. V dropped 9 bases and J dropped 1; count of bases not matched to a gene: 10. CDR3 nucleotides: TGTGCCAGCAACCATATAGCGGGAGGGCCCCAAGAGACCCAGTACTTC. Its translation: CASNHIAGGPQETQYF.

This chain uses TRBV11-2 with TRBJ2-1; a weak D match, TRBD2 (6 bases). V was pared by 5 bases and J by 8 bases, with 25 bases between. Germline CDR1 is SGHAT and CDR2 is FQNNGV. The CDR3 contains 17 residues. This CDR3 is CASSIRPGSRPLDEQFF. The DNA of the CDR3 is TGTGCCAGCAGCATCCGCCCCGGGAGTCGGCCGCTCGATGAGCAGTTCTTC.

The rearrangement joins TRBV29-1 to TRBJ1-1; 9 bases agree with TRBD1. J gave up 3 bases and V 4 bases, and 6 bases lay outside the gene matches. Germline V lookup: CDR1 SQVTM, CDR2 ANQGSEA. CDR3 length: 14 amino acids. The CDR3 sequence is CSVGTGTGHTEAFF. As DNA, the CDR3 is TGCAGCGTTGGCACCGGGACAGGGCACACTGAAGCTTTCTTT.

The chain uses TRBV3-1 (or the pseudogene TRBV3-2) and TRBJ1-2; the D gene is possibly TRBD1 (6 bases). The CDR3 is 13 residues long. Germline assignment: CDR1 LGHDT and CDR2 YNNKEL (reference sequence). Trimming took 8 bases from V and 6 from J, leaving 16 bases between them. The CDR3 DNA is TGTGCCAGCGGGGATGTACAGGGTAATGGCTACACCTTC. Its protein product is CASGDVQGNGYTF.

The rearrangement links TRBV19 to TRBJ1-1, with D tentatively TRBD1 (6 bases). This CDR3 comprises 13 residues. Germline V gene data show CDR1 as LNHDA and CDR2 as SQIVND (reference sequence). V dropped 6 bases and J dropped 3 bases, with 11 bases sitting between them. CDR3 sequence (DNA): TGTGCCAGTAGCGCCTGGACAGACACTGAAGCTTTCTTT. Translated: CASSAWTDTEAFF. Full variable domain (rest looked up from reference TRBV19 and TRBJ1-1): DGGITQSPKYLFRKEGQNVTLSCEQNLNHDAMYWYRQDPGQGLRLIYYSQIVNDFQKGDIAEGYSVSREKKESFPLTVTSAQKNPTAFYLCASSAWTDTEAFFGQGTRLTVV.

This clone turned up a few times. CDR3 bases: TGTGCCTGGGCCCTGACAGGGGATGGCTACACCTTC. Translated, it gives CAWALTGDGYTF. The chain uses TRBV30 and TRBJ1-2, with TRBD1 matching 8 bases. Germline V CDR1 and CDR2: GTSNPN, SVGIG (reference sequence). The CDR3 is 12 residues long. Trimming cost V 5 bases and J 6 bases; bases outside gene matches: 5.

CDR3 amino acids: CASTLRAGIGANVLTF. Written as DNA, the CDR3 is TGTGCCAGCACCCTAAGAGCAGGGATTGGGGCCAACGTCCTGACTTTC. The chain employs TRBV7-8 and TRBJ2-6; TRBD1 is a possible D gene (5 bases). The CDR3 totals 16 residues. CDR1 SGHVS and CDR2 FQNEAQ come from the germline V gene. V was clipped by 7 bases and J by 3 bases, with 16 bases between them.

This clone was recorded once. This chain links TRBV20-1 with TRBJ2-7, with D maybe TRBD2 (6 bases). The CDR3 has 16 amino acids. Trimming stripped 3 bases from V and 4 bases from J, with 22 bases between. Per the germline V gene, CDR1 is DFQATT and CDR2 is SNEGSKA (reference sequence). In nucleotides, the CDR3 is TGCAGTGCTAGTACAGCTACCGTCCGGGGGTCGTACGAGCAGTACTTC. Protein sequence: CSASTATVRGSYEQYF.